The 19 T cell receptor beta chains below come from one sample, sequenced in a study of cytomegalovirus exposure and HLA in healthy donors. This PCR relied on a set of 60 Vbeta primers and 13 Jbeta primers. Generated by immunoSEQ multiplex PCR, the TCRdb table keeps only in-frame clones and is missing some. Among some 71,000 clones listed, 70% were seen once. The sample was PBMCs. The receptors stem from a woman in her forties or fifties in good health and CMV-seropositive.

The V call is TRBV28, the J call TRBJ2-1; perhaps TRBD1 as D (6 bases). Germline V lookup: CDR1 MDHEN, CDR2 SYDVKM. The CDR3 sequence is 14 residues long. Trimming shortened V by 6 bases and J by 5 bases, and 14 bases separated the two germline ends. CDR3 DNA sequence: TGTGCCAGCAGGACCGGGACATCTAACAATGAGCAGTTCTTC. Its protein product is CASRTGTSNNEQFF.

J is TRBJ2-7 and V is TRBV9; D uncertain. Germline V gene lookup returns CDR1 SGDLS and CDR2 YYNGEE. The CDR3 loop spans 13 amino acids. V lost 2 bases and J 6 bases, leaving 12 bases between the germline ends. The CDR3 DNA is TGTGCCAGCAGCGTGGAGTTTTCTGGCGAGCAGTACTTC. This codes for CASSVEFSGEQYF.

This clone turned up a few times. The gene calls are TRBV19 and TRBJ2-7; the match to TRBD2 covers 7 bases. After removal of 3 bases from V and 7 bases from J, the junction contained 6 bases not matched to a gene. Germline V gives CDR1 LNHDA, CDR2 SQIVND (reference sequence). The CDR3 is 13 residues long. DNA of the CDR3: TGTGCCAGTAGTATGGGAGGGGCGCGGGAGCAGTACTTC. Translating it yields CASSMGGAREQYF.

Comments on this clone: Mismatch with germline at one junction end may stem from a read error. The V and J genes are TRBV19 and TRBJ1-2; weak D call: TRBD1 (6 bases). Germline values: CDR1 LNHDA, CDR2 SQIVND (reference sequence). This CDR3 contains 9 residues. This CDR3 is CASSMDRFF. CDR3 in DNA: TGTGCCAGTAGTATGGACAGATTCTTC.

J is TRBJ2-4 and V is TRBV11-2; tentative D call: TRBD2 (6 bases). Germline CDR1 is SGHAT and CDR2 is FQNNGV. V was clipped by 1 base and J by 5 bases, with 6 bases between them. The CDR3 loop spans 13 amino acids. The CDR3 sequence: CASSLGGENIQYF. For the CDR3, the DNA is TGTGCCAGCAGCTTAGGGGGGGAAAACATTCAGTACTTC.

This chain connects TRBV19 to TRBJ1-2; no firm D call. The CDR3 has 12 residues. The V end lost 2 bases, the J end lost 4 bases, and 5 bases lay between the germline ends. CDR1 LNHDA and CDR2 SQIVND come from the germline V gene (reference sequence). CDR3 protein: CASSISSYGYTF. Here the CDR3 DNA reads TGTGCCAGTAGTATAAGCTCCTATGGCTACACCTTC.

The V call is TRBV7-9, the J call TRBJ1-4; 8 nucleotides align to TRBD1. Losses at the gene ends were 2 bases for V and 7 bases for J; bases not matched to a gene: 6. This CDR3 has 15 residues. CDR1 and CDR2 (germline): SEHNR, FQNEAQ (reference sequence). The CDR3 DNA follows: TGTGCCAGCAGCTTACAGGGGGCTTTCGGTGAAAAACTGTTTTTT. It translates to CASSLQGAFGEKLFF.

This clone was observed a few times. CDR3 in amino acids: CASSPSRAGGFYGYTF. CDR3 DNA sequence: TGTGCCAGCAGCCCCTCAAGGGCGGGGGGATTCTATGGCTACACCTTC. V gene TRBV14 combines with J gene TRBJ1-2, with D maybe TRBD1 (5 bases). V lost 4 bases to trimming and J lost 4 bases, with 19 bases between them. The CDR3 totals 16 residues. The germline CDR1 and CDR2 sequences are SGHDN and FVKESK.

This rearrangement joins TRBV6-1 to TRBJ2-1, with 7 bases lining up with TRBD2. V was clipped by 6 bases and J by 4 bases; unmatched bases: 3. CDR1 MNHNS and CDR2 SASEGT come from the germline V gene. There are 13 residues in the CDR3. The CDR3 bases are TGTGCCAGCAGAGAGGGAGGGTACAATGAGCAGTTCTTC. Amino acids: CASREGGYNEQFF.

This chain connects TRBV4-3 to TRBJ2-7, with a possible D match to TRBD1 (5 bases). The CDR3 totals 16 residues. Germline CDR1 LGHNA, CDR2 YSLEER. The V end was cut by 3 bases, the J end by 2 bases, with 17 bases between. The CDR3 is CASSQHPAGPTYEQYF. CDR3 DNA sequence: TGCGCCAGCAGCCAGCACCCGGCAGGGCCCACCTACGAGCAGTACTTC.

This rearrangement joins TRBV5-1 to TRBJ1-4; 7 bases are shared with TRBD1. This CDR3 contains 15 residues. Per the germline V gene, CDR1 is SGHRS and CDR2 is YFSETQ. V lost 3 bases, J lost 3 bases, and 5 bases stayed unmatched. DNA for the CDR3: TGCGCCAGCAGCTCCCGGGACAGCTCTAATGAAAAACTGTTTTTT. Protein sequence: CASSSRDSSNEKLFF.

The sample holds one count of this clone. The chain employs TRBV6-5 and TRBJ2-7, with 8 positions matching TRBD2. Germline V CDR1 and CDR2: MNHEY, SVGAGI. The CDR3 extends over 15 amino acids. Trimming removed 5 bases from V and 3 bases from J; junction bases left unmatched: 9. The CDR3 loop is CASSKGLEAVYEQYF. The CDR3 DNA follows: TGTGCCAGCAGTAAGGGACTAGAAGCGGTCTACGAGCAGTACTTC.

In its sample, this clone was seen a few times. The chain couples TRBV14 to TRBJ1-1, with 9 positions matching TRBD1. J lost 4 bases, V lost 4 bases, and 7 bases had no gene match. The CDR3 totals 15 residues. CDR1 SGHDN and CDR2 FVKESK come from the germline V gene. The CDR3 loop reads CASSRLGQGITEAFF. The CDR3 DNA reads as TGTGCCAGCAGCCGACTCGGACAGGGGATCACTGAAGCTTTCTTT.

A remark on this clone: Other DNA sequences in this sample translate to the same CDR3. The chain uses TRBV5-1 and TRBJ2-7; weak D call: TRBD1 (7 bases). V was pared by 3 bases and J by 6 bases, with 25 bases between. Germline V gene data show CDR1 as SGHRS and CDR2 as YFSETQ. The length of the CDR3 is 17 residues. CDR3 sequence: CASSWGSASRGAGEQYF. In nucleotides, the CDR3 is TGCGCCAGCAGCTGGGGGTCAGCTTCCAGGGGGGCGGGCGAGCAGTACTTC.

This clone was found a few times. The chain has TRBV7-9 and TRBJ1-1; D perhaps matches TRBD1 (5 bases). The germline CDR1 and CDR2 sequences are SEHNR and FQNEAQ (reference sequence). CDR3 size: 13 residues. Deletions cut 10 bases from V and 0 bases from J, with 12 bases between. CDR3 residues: CAIAGGVNTEAFF. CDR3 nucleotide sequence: TGTGCCATCGCGGGGGGTGTGAACACTGAAGCTTTCTTT.

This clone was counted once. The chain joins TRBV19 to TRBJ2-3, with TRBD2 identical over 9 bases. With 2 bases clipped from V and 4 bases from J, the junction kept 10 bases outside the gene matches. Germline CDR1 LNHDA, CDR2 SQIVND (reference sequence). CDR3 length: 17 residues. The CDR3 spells CASSIIGAGGPADTQYF. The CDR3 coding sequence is TGTGCCAGTAGTATAATAGGGGCGGGAGGGCCGGCAGATACGCAGTATTTT.

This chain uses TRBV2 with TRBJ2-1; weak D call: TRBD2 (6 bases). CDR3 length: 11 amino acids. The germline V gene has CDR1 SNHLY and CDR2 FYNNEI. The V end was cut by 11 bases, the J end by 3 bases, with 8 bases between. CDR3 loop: CAGGFYNEQFF. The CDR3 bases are TGTGCCGGGGGGTTCTACAATGAGCAGTTCTTC.

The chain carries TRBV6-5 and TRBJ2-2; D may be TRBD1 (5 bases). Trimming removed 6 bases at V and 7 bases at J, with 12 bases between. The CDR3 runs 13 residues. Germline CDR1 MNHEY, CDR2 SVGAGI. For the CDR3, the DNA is TGTGCCAGCAGACAAGGGGCTAGCGGGGAGCTGTTTTTT. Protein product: CASRQGASGELFF.

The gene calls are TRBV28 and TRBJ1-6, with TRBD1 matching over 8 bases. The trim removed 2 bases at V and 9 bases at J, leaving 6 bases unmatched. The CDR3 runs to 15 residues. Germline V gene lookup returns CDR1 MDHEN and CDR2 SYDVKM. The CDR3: CASSLGSGGGSPLHF. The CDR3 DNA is TGTGCCAGCAGTTTAGGGTCAGGGGGCGGTTCACCCCTCCACTTT.